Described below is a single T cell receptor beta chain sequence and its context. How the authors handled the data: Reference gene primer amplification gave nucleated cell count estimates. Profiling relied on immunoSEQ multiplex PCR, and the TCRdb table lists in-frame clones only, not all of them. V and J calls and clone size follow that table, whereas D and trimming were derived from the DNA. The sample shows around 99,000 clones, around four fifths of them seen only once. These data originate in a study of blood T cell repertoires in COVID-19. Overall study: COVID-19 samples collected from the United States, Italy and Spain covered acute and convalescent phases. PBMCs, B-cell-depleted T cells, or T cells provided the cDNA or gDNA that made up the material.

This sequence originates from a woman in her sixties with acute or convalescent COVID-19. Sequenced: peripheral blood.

The CDR3 DNA reads as TGTGCCAGCAGCCTTAGCGGTAGCTCCTACAATGAGCAGTTCTTC. This codes for CASSLSGSSYNEQFF. The chain couples TRBV5-5 to TRBJ2-1, with a possible D match to TRBD2 (6 bases). In germline, CDR1 is SGHKS, CDR2 YYEKEE (reference sequence). The CDR3 extends over 15 amino acids. The germline V and J ends were trimmed by 4 bases and 0 bases, with 11 bases remaining between them.